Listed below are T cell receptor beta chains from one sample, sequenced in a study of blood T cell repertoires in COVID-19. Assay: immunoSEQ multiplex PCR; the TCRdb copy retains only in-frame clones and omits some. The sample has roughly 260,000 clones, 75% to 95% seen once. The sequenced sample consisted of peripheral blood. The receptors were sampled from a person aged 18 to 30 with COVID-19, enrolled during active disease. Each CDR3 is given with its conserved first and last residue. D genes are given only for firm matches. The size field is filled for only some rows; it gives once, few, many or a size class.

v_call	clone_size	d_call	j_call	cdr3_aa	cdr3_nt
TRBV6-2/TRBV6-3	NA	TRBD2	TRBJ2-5	CASSTGLAGEETQYF	TGTGCCAGCAGCACTGGACTAGCGGGGGAAGAGACCCAGTACTTC
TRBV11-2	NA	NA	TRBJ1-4	CASSLGGFWTTNEKLFF	TGTGCCAGCAGCCTCGGGGGGTTCTGGACCACTAATGAAAAACTGTTTTTT
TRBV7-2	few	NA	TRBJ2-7	CASSLSAAGAYEQYF	TGTGCCAGCAGCTTGAGCGCTGCAGGGGCCTACGAGCAGTACTTC
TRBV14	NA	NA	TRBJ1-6	CASSQEGLTSPLHF	TGTGCCAGCAGCCAAGAAGGACTTACTTCACCCCTCCACTTT
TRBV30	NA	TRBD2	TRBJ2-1	CAWTIAGAYNEQFF	TGTGCCTGGACGATAGCGGGAGCCTACAATGAGCAGTTCTTC
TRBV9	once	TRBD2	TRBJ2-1	CASSAEGLAGFNEQFF	TGTGCCAGCAGCGCTGAGGGACTAGCGGGATTCAATGAGCAGTTCTTC
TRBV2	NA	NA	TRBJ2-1	CANSDFNNEQFF	TGTGCCAATTCAGACTTTAACAATGAGCAGTTCTTC
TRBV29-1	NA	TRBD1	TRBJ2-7	CSVERGQGNEQYF	TGCAGCGTTGAAAGAGGACAGGGGAACGAGCAGTACTTC
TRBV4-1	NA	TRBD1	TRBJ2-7	CASSQNRGYEQYF	TGCGCCAGCAGCCAAAACAGGGGTTACGAGCAGTACTTC
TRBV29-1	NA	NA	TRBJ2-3	CSVDLPRGTDTQYF	TGCAGCGTTGATCTCCCCAGGGGCACAGATACGCAGTATTTT
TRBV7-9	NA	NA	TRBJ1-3	CASSAHRDSSGNTIYF	TGTGCCAGCAGCGCGCACAGGGATTCCTCTGGAAACACCATATATTTT
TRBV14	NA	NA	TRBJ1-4	CASSRDRKNEKLFF	TGTGCCAGCAGCCGAGACAGGAAAAATGAAAAACTGTTTTTT
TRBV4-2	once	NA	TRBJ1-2	CASSQETKGRFYGYTF	TGTGCCAGCAGCCAAGAAACCAAAGGGAGGTTTTATGGCTACACCTTC
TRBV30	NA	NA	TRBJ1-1	CAWRDRAAGPEAFF	TGTGCCTGGAGGGATAGGGCGGCGGGCCCTGAAGCTTTCTTT
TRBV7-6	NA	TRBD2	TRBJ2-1	CASSPRLAEEAGEQFF	TGTGCCAGCAGCCCAAGACTAGCGGAGGAGGCGGGCGAGCAGTTCTTC
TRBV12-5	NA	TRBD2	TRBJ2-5	CASGMGTSGTSRETQYF	TGTGCTAGTGGTATGGGGACTAGCGGGACGAGTCGAGAGACCCAGTACTTC
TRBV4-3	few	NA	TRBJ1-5	CASSQGRIGNQPQHF	TGCGCCAGCAGCCAAGGGAGGATTGGGAATCAGCCCCAGCATTTT
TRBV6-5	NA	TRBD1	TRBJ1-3	CASSSGGYTIYF	TGTGCCAGCAGTTCAGGGGGCTATACCATTTATTTT
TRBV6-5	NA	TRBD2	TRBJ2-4	CATQPGLDNIQYF	TGTGCCACCCAACCCGGACTAGATAACATTCAGTACTTC
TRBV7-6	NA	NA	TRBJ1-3	CASSLSAGPGNTIYF	TGTGCCAGCAGCCTATCAGCGGGGCCTGGAAACACCATATATTTT
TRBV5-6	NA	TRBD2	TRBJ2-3	CASSLTGLAGSTDTQYF	TGTGCCAGCAGCTTGACCGGACTAGCGGGAAGCACAGATACGCAGTATTTT
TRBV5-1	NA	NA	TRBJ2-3	CASSLGSGAGRTDTQYF	TGCGCCAGCAGCTTGGGGTCTGGGGCGGGACGCACAGATACGCAGTATTTT
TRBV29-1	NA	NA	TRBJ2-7	CSVSLGNEQYF	TGCAGCGTTTCGCTAGGTAACGAGCAGTACTTC
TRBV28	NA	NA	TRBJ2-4	CASSPGLVGAIQYF	TGTGCCAGCAGCCCCGGTTTAGTGGGGGCCATTCAGTACTTC
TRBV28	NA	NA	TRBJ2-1	CASSPPREQPPYNEQFF	TGTGCCAGCAGTCCCCCTCGTGAACAGCCCCCCTACAATGAGCAGTTCTTC
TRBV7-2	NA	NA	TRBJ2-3	CASSYGLRTDTQYF	TGTGCCAGCAGCTACGGACTACGCACAGATACGCAGTATTTT
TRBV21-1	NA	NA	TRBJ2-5	CASSYRTSRQETQYF	TGTGCCAGCAGCTACCGAACTAGCCGCCAAGAGACCCAGTACTTC
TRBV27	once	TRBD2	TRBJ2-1	CASASGRRFSEQFF	TGTGCCAGCGCTAGCGGGAGAAGGTTTAGTGAGCAGTTCTTC
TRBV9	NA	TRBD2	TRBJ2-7	CASSSQRDYEQYF	TGTGCCAGCAGCTCTCAGCGGGACTACGAGCAGTACTTC
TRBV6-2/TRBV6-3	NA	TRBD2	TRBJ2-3	CASSYGTGTSIRDTQYF	TGTGCCAGCAGTTACGGGACCGGGACTAGCATTCGAGATACGCAGTATTTT